A single sample gave rise to the 21 T cell receptor beta chains below, sequenced in a study of graft-versus-host responses after intestinal transplantation. Generated by immunoSEQ multiplex PCR, the TCRdb table keeps only in-frame clones and is missing some. The data show under 4,500 clones, about 22% seen once. The source was alloreactive CD4+ T cells from a mixed lymphocyte reaction culture, collected before transplantation. The sample's subset: CFSE-low proliferating T cells sorted from roughly six-day pre-transplant mixed lymphocyte reaction (GvH or HvG direction). Receptors originate from a human patient who was an organ donor for intestinal transplantation.

Relative to its sample, this clone is medium-sized. The chain is built from TRBV27 and TRBJ2-5; possible D gene TRBD1, 5 bases. The CDR3 is 11 residues long. V dropped 6 bases and J dropped 4 bases, with 6 bases sitting between them. CDR1 is MNHEY and CDR2 is SMNVEV in the germline V gene (reference sequence). The CDR3 is CASRGLETQYF. In nucleotides, the CDR3 is TGTGCCAGCAGGGGGCTAGAGACCCAGTACTTC.

The J gene is TRBJ2-5, the V gene TRBV4-2; TRBD2 aligns across 12 bases. Trimming took 0 bases from V and 4 from J; bases not matched to a gene: 3. Germline V gene data show CDR1 as LGHNA and CDR2 as YNFKEQ. There are 16 residues in the CDR3. CDR3 nucleotides: TGTGCCAGCAGCCAAGATCCTAGCGGGGGGGCAGAGACCCAGTACTTC. It codes for CASSQDPSGGAETQYF.

The chain links TRBV16 to TRBJ2-2; D may be TRBD2 (5 bases). The CDR3 sequence is 11 residues long. Germline loops: CDR1 KGHSY, CDR2 FQNENV. Deletions cut 3 bases from V and 11 bases from J, with 7 bases between. The CDR3 coding sequence is TGTGCCAGCAGCCACGGGATTGAGCTGTTTTTT. Its protein is CASSHGIELFF.

By share, this clone ranks as medium-sized (0.01 to 0.1%). Compared with germline, one end of the junction differs, possibly owing to a read error. The CDR3 is CASSLILGNEQFF. CDR3 nucleotides: TGTGCTAGCAGCCTAATACTCGGCAATGAGCAGTTCTTC. The chain joins TRBV7-7 to TRBJ2-1; D not certain. Germline V gene sequence: CDR1 SSHAT, CDR2 FNYEAQ (reference sequence). The CDR3 has 13 amino acids.

V gene TRBV4-1 combines with J gene TRBJ1-1; TRBD1 is a possible D gene (5 bases). Trimming removed 1 base from V and 5 bases from J, with 14 bases in between. Germline lookup yields CDR1 MGHRA and CDR2 YSYEKL. The CDR3 runs 15 residues. The CDR3 protein is CASSQVAGGETEAFF. The CDR3, as DNA: TGCGCCAGCAGCCAAGTTGCGGGGGGAGAAACTGAAGCTTTCTTT.

This clone was counted a few times. The chain links TRBV11-3 to TRBJ1-4, with 12 bases identical to TRBD1. After removal of 5 bases from V and 5 bases from J, the junction contained 3 bases not matched to a gene. CDR1 is SGHNT and CDR2 is YENEEA in the germline V gene. The CDR3 has 15 amino acids. The CDR3 DNA reads TGTGCCAGCAGCGGGACAGGGGGCGGCAATGAAAAACTGTTTTTT. As protein: CASSGTGGGNEKLFF.

This rearrangement joins TRBV4-3 to TRBJ1-1; D gene ambiguous. The CDR3 sequence is 15 residues long. V gave up 3 bases and J gave up 7 bases, with 18 bases separating them. Germline lookup yields CDR1 LGHNA and CDR2 YSLEER. Here the CDR3 DNA reads TGCGCCAGCAGCCACCTCGCGGCGGTCCCTTATGAAGCTTTCTTT. Translating gives CASSHLAAVPYEAFF.

Within the sample, this clone is medium-sized. The chain joins TRBV19 to TRBJ1-2; 11 bases align to TRBD1. CDR1 is LNHDA and CDR2 is SQIVND in the germline V gene (reference sequence). CDR3 length equals 14 residues. V gave up 7 bases and J gave up 3 bases; unmatched junction bases: 4. The CDR3 loop is CASTGQGAYYGYTF. The CDR3 nucleotides are TGTGCCAGTACCGGACAGGGGGCGTACTATGGCTACACCTTC.

This clone was seen only a few times. This sequence joins TRBV27 and TRBJ2-3, with TRBD2 matching 8 bases. Germline lookup yields CDR1 MNHEY and CDR2 SMNVEV (reference sequence). The CDR3 is 17 amino acids. V shed 5 bases, J shed 2 bases, and the junction held 12 bases outside the gene matches. For the CDR3, the DNA is TGTGCCAGCAGTCCGGCGGGAGCGGGGGACTTCACAGATACGCAGTATTTT. It specifies CASSPAGAGDFTDTQYF.

The rearrangement links TRBV28 to TRBJ1-2; D perhaps matches TRBD1 (6 bases). V was cut by 4 bases and J by 8 bases, with 26 bases left in between. From germline, CDR1 is MDHEN and CDR2 SYDVKM. This CDR3 region has 17 residues. The CDR3 loop reads CASSSPGGGFLAGGYTF. CDR3 bases: TGTGCCAGCAGTTCACCTGGGGGGGGCTTTCTTGCTGGGGGCTACACCTTC.

The genes are TRBV4-1 and TRBJ2-5; 11 nucleotides line up with TRBD2. Germline-derived CDR1 and CDR2 are MGHRA and YSYEKL. The CDR3 consists of 16 residues. J gave up 6 bases and V 3 bases, and 9 bases lay outside the gene matches. CDR3: CASSHAIAGGPKTQYF. The CDR3 DNA reads TGCGCCAGCAGCCATGCGATAGCGGGGGGGCCGAAGACCCAGTACTTC.

The chain links TRBV15 to TRBJ2-1; 9 bases align to TRBD2. From germline, CDR1 is LNHNV and CDR2 YYDKDF (reference sequence). The CDR3 contains 16 residues. The junction had 11 bases not matched to a gene; V was cut back by 8 bases and J by 3 bases. The CDR3 protein is CATLSGGTPFYNEQFF. The CDR3 nucleotides are TGTGCCACCCTAAGCGGGGGGACCCCGTTCTACAATGAGCAGTTCTTC.

This clone is labeled medium-sized. The chain combines TRBV10-2 with TRBJ2-1; TRBD2 is a possible D gene (5 bases). There are 13 residues in the CDR3. Germline assignment: CDR1 WSHSY and CDR2 SAAADI. V was shortened by 8 bases and J by 10 bases, with 18 bases between the two germline ends. DNA for the CDR3: TGCGCCAGCCGTTATAGCGCCGTTCGGGAGCAGTTCTTC. Protein sequence: CASRYSAVREQFF.

The rearrangement links TRBV4-3 to TRBJ1-2; 7 positions agree with TRBD1. Germline V gene lookup returns CDR1 LGHNA and CDR2 YSLEER. The CDR3 runs to 17 residues. The V gene end was trimmed by 3 bases and the J gene end by 6 bases; junction bases not matched to a gene: 16. The chain's CDR3 is CASSHTLFRGQGDGYTF. For the CDR3, the DNA is TGCGCCAGCAGCCATACCCTCTTCCGAGGGCAGGGGGATGGCTACACCTTC.

By share, this clone ranks as medium-sized. This rearrangement joins TRBV7-2 to TRBJ2-1, with 14 bases lining up with TRBD2. Germline CDR1 SGHTA, CDR2 FQGNSA. V shed 7 bases, J shed 4 bases, and the junction held 6 bases outside the gene matches. This CDR3 is 16 amino acids long. The CDR3 sequence: CASTRLAGGLYNEQFF. The CDR3 DNA sequence: TGTGCCAGCACCAGACTAGCGGGGGGGCTGTACAATGAGCAGTTCTTC.

A few counts support this clone. The rearrangement uses TRBV7-2 and TRBJ2-1; D ambiguous. Trimming removed 10 bases from V and 4 bases from J, with 14 bases in between. This CDR3 spans 13 amino acids. Germline V gene sequence: CDR1 SGHTA, CDR2 FQGNSA. The CDR3 nucleotides read TGTGCCACGGAGCCCCCCGTATACAATGAGCAGTTCTTC. Protein product: CATEPPVYNEQFF.

This clone came up a few times. This chain uses TRBV9 with TRBJ2-5, with 8 positions matching TRBD1. The CDR3 runs 16 residues. The ends lost 0 bases at V and 5 bases at J; junction bases unmatched: 9. The V gene's germline CDR1 is SGDLS and CDR2 YYNGEE. The CDR3 nucleotides read TGTGCCAGCAGCGTAGTTGGACAGGGAGGCAGGGAGACCCAGTACTTC. Its translation is CASSVVGQGGRETQYF.

This clone was recorded a few times. V usage is TRBV6-5 and J usage is TRBJ1-2; a weak D match, TRBD1 (5 bases). Trimming took off 2 bases at V and 10 bases at J, with 17 bases between the two ends. This CDR3 is built from 14 residues. Germline V gene lookup returns CDR1 MNHEY and CDR2 SVGAGI. In DNA, the CDR3 is TGTGCCAGCAGTTACGAGCTCCAGGGTTTCGACTACACCTTC. It encodes CASSYELQGFDYTF.

This clone is termed medium-sized. The V and J genes are TRBV19 and TRBJ1-2; D is undetermined. Trimming pared 1 base from V and 2 bases from J, leaving 5 bases between. Germline CDR1 LNHDA, CDR2 SQIVND (reference sequence). The CDR3 totals 13 residues. This CDR3 is CASSIVRNYGYTF. The CDR3 DNA sequence: TGTGCCAGTAGTATAGTGCGCAACTATGGCTACACCTTC.

This chain joins TRBV7-6 and TRBJ2-1; the D is unclear. The CDR3 extends over 12 amino acids. V gave up 3 bases and J gave up 7 bases, with 7 bases separating them. Germline V gives CDR1 SGHVS, CDR2 FNYEAQ. The CDR3 loop reads CASSFLRNEQFF. CDR3 DNA sequence: TGTGCCAGCAGCTTTTTGAGGAATGAGCAGTTCTTC.

The chain has TRBV6-6 and TRBJ2-1; 7 positions match TRBD2. This CDR3 region has 14 residues. With V trimmed by 7 bases and J by 4 bases, 7 bases remained unmatched. Per germline, CDR1 MNHNY and CDR2 SVGAGI (reference sequence). The CDR3 protein is CASTIPGLYNEQFF. CDR3 coding DNA: TGTGCCAGCACCATCCCGGGACTATACAATGAGCAGTTCTTC.